Below are 9 T cell receptor beta chains sequenced from a single sample in a study of cytomegalovirus exposure and HLA in healthy donors. The assay was immunoSEQ multiplex PCR, and TCRdb's table has in-frame clones only and misses some. The sample includes 280,000 or so clones, 88% of them seen just once. Sequencing was performed on PBMCs. Receptors originate from a woman aged 18-29 years in good health and CMV-seronegative.

This chain's CDR3 is CASGLAVSAKNIQYF. CDR3 nucleotide sequence: TGTGCTAGTGGTTTGGCCGTCTCAGCCAAAAACATTCAGTACTTC. The V and J genes are TRBV12-5 and TRBJ2-4; no firm D call. Germline V lookup: CDR1 LGHNT, CDR2 FRNRAP. The CDR3 is made up of 15 amino acids. Trimming removed 1 base at V and 0 bases at J, with 7 bases between.

The J gene is TRBJ2-7, the V gene TRBV18; D possibly corresponds to TRBD1 (6 bases). The CDR3 extends over 16 amino acids. V lost 3 bases, J lost 0 bases, and 15 bases lay in between. Germline CDR1 reads KGHSH; CDR2 reads LQKENI. CDR3 nucleotide sequence: TGTGCCAGCTCACCCTACGGACAGACCCTCTCCTACGAGCAGTACTTC. It is translated as CASSPYGQTLSYEQYF.

The chain has TRBV6-1 and TRBJ2-7; weak D call: TRBD2 (5 bases). The CDR3 is 12 amino acids. Trimming shortened V by 1 base and J by 6 bases, and 7 bases separated the two germline ends. The germline V gene has CDR1 MNHNS and CDR2 SASEGT. This chain's CDR3 is CASSEGEGEQYF. In DNA form, the CDR3 reads TGTGCCAGCAGTGAAGGAGAGGGCGAGCAGTACTTC.

This clone was found once. This chain joins TRBV7-6 and TRBJ2-3; 8 bases fit TRBD2. The germline V gene encodes CDR1 SGHVS and CDR2 FNYEAQ. This CDR3 is built from 14 residues. The V gene end was trimmed by 5 bases and the J gene end by 6 bases; junction bases not matched to a gene: 7. The CDR3, as DNA: TGTGCCAGCAGCGGACCGACGGGGGGGGATACGCAGTATTTT. Amino acids: CASSGPTGGDTQYF.

The chain has TRBV28 and TRBJ2-7, with D tentatively TRBD1 (5 bases). CDR3 length equals 11 residues. The V gene lost 3 bases and the J gene lost 6 bases, with 6 bases spanning the gap. Per the germline V gene, CDR1 is MDHEN and CDR2 is SYDVKM. The CDR3 loop is CASSLGLEQYF. The CDR3 DNA follows: TGTGCCAGCAGTTTGGGGCTCGAGCAGTACTTC.

The CDR3 loop reads CASSQHRGRYNEQFF. The CDR3, as DNA: TGTGCCAGCAGTCAACACAGGGGCCGTTACAATGAGCAGTTCTTC. The V and J genes are TRBV6-5 and TRBJ2-1, with 7 bases fitting TRBD1. CDR1 and CDR2 from the germline V gene are MNHEY and SVGAGI. Trimming took 5 bases from V and 4 from J; bases not matched to a gene: 8. CDR3 length: 15 amino acids.

The chain has TRBV6-1 and TRBJ2-3; 10 bases fit TRBD2. The junction had 5 bases not matched to a gene; V was cut back by 2 bases and J by 0 bases. From germline, CDR1 is MNHNS and CDR2 SASEGT. The CDR3 consists of 17 residues. The CDR3 loop is CASSELRTSGSTDTQYF. CDR3 coding DNA: TGTGCCAGCAGTGAACTAAGGACTAGCGGAAGCACAGATACGCAGTATTTT.

This sequence joins TRBV10-2 and TRBJ2-7; a possible D gene is TRBD2 (6 bases). Trimming shortened V by 3 bases and J by 2 bases, and 14 bases separated the two germline ends. The CDR3 is 15 residues long. CDR1 is WSHSY and CDR2 is SAAADI in the germline V gene. CDR3 sequence (DNA): TGCGCCAGCAGTGACCCGGGACTGGGAGCCTACGAGCAGTACTTC. This gives the protein CASSDPGLGAYEQYF.

V usage is TRBV28 and J usage is TRBJ2-5; TRBD1 matches 9 bases. After removal of 7 bases from V and 5 bases from J, the junction contained 14 bases not matched to a gene. Germline-derived CDR1 and CDR2 are MDHEN and SYDVKM. This CDR3 has 16 residues. CDR3 protein: CASTPSGQGRRETQYF. The CDR3 DNA is TGTGCCAGCACCCCCAGCGGACAGGGGAGGAGGGAGACCCAGTACTTC.